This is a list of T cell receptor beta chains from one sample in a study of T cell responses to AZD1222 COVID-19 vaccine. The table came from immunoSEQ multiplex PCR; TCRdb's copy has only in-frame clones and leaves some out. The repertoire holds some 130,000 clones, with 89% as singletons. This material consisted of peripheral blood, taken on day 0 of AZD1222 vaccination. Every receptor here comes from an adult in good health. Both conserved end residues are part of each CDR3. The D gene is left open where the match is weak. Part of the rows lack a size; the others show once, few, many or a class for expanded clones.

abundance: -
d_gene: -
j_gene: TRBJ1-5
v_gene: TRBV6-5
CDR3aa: CASSRDKYQPQHF
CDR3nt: TGTGCCAGCAGCCGGGACAAATATCAGCCCCAGCATTTT

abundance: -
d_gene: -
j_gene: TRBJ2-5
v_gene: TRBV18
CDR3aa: CASSPNRAEGMGETQYF
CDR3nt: TGTGCCAGCTCACCAAACAGGGCCGAAGGTATGGGAGAGACCCAGTACTTC

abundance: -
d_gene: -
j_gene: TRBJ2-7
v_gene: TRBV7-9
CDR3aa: CASSSGHLDEQYF
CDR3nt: TGTGCCAGCAGCTCCGGACATCTGGACGAGCAGTACTTC

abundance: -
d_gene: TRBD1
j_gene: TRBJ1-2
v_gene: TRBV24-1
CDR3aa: CATTGGGGYTF
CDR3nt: TGTGCCACTACAGGGGGCGGAGGCTACACCTTC

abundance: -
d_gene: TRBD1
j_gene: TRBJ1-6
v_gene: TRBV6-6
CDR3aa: CASRPHDRDNSPLHF
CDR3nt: TGTGCCAGCAGGCCGCACGACAGGGATAATTCACCCCTCCACTTT

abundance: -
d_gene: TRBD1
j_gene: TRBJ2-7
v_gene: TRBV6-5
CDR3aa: CASTDRLVYEQYF
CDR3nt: TGTGCCAGCACGGACAGGCTCGTATACGAGCAGTACTTC

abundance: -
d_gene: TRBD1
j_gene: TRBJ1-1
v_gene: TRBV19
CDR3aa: CASSPSGGTAFF
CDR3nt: TGTGCCAGTAGTCCGTCAGGGGGGACGGCTTTCTTT

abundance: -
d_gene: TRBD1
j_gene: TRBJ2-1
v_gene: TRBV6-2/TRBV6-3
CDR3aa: CASSHGTGGNEQFF
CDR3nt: TGTGCCAGCAGTCACGGGACAGGGGGTAATGAGCAGTTCTTC

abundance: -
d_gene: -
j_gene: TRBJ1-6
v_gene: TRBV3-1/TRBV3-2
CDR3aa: CASRQGSASYNSPLHF
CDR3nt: TGTGCCAGCAGACAGGGATCTGCCTCCTATAATTCACCCCTCCACTTT

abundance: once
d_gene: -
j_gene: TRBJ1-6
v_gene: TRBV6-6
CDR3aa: CASSLQDAISLNSPLHF
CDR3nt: TGTGCCAGCAGTCTTCAGGACGCGATTTCTCTTAATTCACCCCTCCACTTT

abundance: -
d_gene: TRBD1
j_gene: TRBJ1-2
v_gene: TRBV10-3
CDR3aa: CATETTGTGDYGYTF
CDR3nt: TGTGCCACGGAGACAACCGGGACAGGGGATTATGGCTACACCTTC

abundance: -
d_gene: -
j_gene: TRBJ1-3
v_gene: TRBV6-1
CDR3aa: CASSEANPGQISGNTIYF
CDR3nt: TGTGCCAGCAGTGAAGCGAACCCTGGACAGATCTCTGGAAACACCATATATTTT

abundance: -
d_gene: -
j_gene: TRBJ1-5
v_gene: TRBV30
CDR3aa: CAWSVSEDQPQHF
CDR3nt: TGTGCCTGGAGTGTCTCCGAAGATCAGCCCCAGCATTTT

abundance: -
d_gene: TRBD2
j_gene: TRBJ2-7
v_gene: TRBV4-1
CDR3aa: CASSQDGTSGGYSYEQYF
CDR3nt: TGCGCCAGCAGCCAAGATGGGACTAGCGGGGGCTACTCCTACGAGCAGTACTTC

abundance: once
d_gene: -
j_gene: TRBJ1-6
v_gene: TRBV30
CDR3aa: CACGSPLHF
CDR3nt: TGTGCCTGCGGTTCACCCCTCCACTTT

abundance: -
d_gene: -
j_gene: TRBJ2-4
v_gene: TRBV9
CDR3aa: CASSVGGALGIQYF
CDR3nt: TGTGCCAGCAGCGTAGGCGGGGCCCTAGGCATTCAGTACTTC

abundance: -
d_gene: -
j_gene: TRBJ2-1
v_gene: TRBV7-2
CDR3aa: CASSPGREYNEQFF
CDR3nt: TGTGCCAGCAGCCCGGGCCGGGAGTACAATGAGCAGTTCTTC

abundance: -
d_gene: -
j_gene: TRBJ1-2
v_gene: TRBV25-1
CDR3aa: CASSEGFSGGAANYGYTF
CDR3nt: TGTGCCAGCAGTGAGGGCTTCTCGGGGGGAGCCGCTAACTATGGCTACACCTTC

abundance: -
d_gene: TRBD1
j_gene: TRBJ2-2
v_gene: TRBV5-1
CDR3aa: CASSSAGTGNTGELFF
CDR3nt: TGCGCCAGCAGCTCCGCCGGGACAGGGAACACCGGGGAGCTGTTTTTT

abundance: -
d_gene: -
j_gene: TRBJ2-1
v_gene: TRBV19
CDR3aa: CASSTQRWNEQFF
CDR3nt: TGTGCCAGTAGTACTCAAAGGTGGAATGAGCAGTTCTTC

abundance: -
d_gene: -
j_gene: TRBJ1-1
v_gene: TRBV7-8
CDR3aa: CASSLHSPNTEAFF
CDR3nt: TGTGCCAGCAGCTTACATTCCCCCAACACTGAAGCTTTCTTT

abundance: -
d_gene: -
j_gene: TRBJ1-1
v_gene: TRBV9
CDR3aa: CASSVDSETEAFF
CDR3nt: TGTGCCAGCAGCGTAGATTCGGAAACTGAAGCTTTCTTT

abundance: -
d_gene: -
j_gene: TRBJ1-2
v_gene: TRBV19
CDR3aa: CASSSNAGGDYGYTF
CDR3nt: TGTGCCAGTAGCTCCAATGCGGGGGGTGACTATGGCTACACCTTC

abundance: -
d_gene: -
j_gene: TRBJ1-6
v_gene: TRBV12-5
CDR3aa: CASGLAGTRNSPLHF
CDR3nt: TGTGCTAGTGGTTTGGCAGGGACGCGAAATTCACCCCTCCACTTT

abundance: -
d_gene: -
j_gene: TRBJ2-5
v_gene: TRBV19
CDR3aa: CASSGGLTATQRRETQYF
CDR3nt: TGTGCCAGTAGTGGGGGCTTGACAGCCACCCAGCGCAGGGAGACCCAGTACTTC

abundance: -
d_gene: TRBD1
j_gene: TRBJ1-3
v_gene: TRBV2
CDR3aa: CASRDPGQGNTIYF
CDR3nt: TGTGCCAGCAGAGATCCGGGACAGGGAAACACCATATATTTT

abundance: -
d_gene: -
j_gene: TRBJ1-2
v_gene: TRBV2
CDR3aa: CASSDGVNYGYTF
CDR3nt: TGTGCCAGCAGTGATGGGGTTAACTATGGCTACACCTTC

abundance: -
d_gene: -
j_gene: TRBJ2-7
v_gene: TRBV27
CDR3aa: CASSLTGSYEQYF
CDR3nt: TGTGCCAGCAGTTTAACAGGGTCCTACGAGCAGTACTTC

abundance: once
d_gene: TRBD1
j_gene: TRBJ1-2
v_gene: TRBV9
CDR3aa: CASSPSSQGAYYGYTF
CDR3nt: TGTGCCAGCAGCCCGAGCAGTCAGGGGGCCTACTATGGCTACACCTTC

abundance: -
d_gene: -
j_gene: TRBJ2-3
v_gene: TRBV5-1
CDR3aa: CASSLRGTSTDTQYF
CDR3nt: TGCGCCAGCAGCTTAAGGGGGACTAGCACAGATACGCAGTATTTT

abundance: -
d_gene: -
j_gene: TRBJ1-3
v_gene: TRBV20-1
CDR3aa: CSASAQRRALSGNTIYF
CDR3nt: TGCAGTGCTAGTGCCCAGAGACGGGCTCTCTCTGGAAACACCATATATTTT

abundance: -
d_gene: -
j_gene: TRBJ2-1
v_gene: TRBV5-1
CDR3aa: CASSLAGVPYNEQFF
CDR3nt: TGCGCCAGCAGCTTGGCAGGGGTCCCATACAATGAGCAGTTCTTC

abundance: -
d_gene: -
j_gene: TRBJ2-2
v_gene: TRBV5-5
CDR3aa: CASSLILFTGELFF
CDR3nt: TGTGCCAGCAGCTTAATTTTGTTTACCGGGGAGCTGTTTTTT

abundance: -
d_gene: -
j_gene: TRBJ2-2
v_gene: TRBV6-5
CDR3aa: CASRRRRNTGELFF
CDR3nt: TGTGCCAGCAGACGCCGCAGGAACACCGGGGAGCTGTTTTTT

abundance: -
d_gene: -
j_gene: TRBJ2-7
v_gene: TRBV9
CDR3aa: CASSVQGGEQYF
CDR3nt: TGTGCCAGCAGCGTACAGGGGGGCGAGCAGTACTTC

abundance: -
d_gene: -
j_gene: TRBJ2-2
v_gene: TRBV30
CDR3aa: CASPGTGELFF
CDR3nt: TGTGCCTCCCCAGGCACCGGGGAGCTGTTTTTT

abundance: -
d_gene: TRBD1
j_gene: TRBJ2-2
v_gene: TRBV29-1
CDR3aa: CSAGQGATGELFF
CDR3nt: TGCAGCGCAGGACAGGGGGCAACCGGGGAGCTGTTTTTT

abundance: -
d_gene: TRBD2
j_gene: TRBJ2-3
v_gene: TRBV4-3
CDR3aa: CASSQGVNGGAASDTQYF
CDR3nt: TGCGCCAGCAGCCAAGGAGTCAACGGGGGGGCCGCGTCAGATACGCAGTATTTT

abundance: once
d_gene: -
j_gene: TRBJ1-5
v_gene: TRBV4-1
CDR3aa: CASSQGEGLNQPQHF
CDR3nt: TGCGCCAGCAGCCAAGGGGAGGGGTTGAATCAGCCCCAGCATTTT

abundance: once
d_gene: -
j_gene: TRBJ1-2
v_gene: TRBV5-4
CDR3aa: CASSGSGGGERGYTF
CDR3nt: TGTGCCAGCAGCGGTTCCGGGGGAGGAGAACGAGGCTACACCTTC

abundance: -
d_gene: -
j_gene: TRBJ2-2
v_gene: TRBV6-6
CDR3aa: CASKTGQTGELFF
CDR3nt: TGTGCCAGCAAAACAGGGCAAACCGGGGAGCTGTTTTTT

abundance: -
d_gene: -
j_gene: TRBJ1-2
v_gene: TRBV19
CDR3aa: CASSSASRFIYGYTF
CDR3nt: TGTGCCAGTAGTTCTGCGTCTCGGTTTATCTATGGCTACACCTTC

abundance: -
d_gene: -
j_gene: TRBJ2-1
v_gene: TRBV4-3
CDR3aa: CASSQERLPVNEQFF
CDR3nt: TGCGCCAGCAGCCAAGAGCGCCTGCCCGTTAATGAGCAGTTCTTC

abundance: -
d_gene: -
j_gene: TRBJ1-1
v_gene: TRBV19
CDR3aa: CASISGIRRVGSTEAFF
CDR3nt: TGTGCCAGTATCTCGGGGATTAGACGGGTGGGAAGCACTGAAGCTTTCTTT

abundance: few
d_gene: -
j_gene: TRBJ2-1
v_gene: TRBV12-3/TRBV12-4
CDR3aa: CASSLGPYNEQFF
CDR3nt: TGTGCCAGCAGTTTAGGACCCTACAATGAGCAGTTCTTC

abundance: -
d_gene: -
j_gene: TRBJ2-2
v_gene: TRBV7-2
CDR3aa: CASSLRFGQSGTGELFF
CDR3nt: TGTGCCAGCAGCTTACGGTTTGGGCAGAGCGGCACCGGGGAGCTGTTTTTT

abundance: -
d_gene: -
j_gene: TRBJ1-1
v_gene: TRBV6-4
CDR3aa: CASLSYPGHMNTEAFF
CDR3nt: TGTGCCAGCCTCTCCTATCCGGGACACATGAACACTGAAGCTTTCTTT

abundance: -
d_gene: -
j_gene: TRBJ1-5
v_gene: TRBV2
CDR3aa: CASALIRQGNQPQHF
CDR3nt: TGTGCCAGCGCCCTGATTCGGCAGGGAAATCAGCCCCAGCATTTT

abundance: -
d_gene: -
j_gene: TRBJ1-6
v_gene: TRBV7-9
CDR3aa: CASSPRVGGGRGSPLHF
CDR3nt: TGTGCCAGCAGCCCTCGGGTCGGTGGGGGACGGGGTTCACCCCTCCACTTT

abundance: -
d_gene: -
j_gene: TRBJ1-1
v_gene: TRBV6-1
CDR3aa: CASSEGGSTTEAFF
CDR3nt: TGTGCCAGCAGTGAGGGTGGGTCGACCACTGAAGCTTTCTTT

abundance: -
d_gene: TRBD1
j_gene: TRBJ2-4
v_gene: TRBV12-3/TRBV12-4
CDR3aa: CASTGTGENIQYF
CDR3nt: TGTGCCAGCACCGGGACAGGGGAAAACATTCAGTACTTC

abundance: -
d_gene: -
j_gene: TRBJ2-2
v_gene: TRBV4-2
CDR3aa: CASSQDGNGELFF
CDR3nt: TGTGCCAGCAGCCAAGACGGGAACGGGGAGCTGTTTTTT

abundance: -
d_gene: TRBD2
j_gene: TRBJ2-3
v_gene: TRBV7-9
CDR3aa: CASSSRTSGGTDTQYF
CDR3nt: TGTGCCAGCAGCTCCCGGACTAGCGGGGGAACAGATACGCAGTATTTT